The TCR beta chain described here comes from a study of T cells in Graves' hyperthyroidism and ophthalmopathy. Study-wide results and caveats: Most clonotypes that expanded in the thyroid above 0.001 also showed up in blood. Ophthalmopathy was identified by the model a median about 6.4 months ahead of onset. Ophthalmopathy cases were set apart from stable hyperthyroidism by a 13 V-J model.

This clonotype was detected ten times or more. What it binds is unknown. Patients aged 18 to 65 had newly diagnosed hyperthyroidism that had lasted under 2 months. TCR beta CDR3 regions were amplified from RNA transcripts. First-round RT-PCR with HTBI primers amplified the TCR CDR3 region. TCRdb analysed the multiplex PCR reads with MiXCR anew, one entry per CDR3 protein. The sample records nearly 600,000 distinct CDR3 sequences, around 13% being singletons. Deletions cut 4 bases from V and 1 base from J, with 13 bases between. CDR3 length: 15 residues. Per the germline V gene, CDR1 is MGHRA and CDR2 is YSYEKL.

This receptor was obtained from a woman younger than 45 with Graves' hyperthyroidism that later progressed to Graves' ophthalmopathy. The chain couples TRBV4-1 to TRBJ1-1; no clear D gene. Material: blood. The CDR3 loop reads CASSLETDPNTEAFF. The CDR3 DNA reads TGCGCCAGCAGCCTTGAAACCGACCCGAACACTGAAGCTTTCTTT.